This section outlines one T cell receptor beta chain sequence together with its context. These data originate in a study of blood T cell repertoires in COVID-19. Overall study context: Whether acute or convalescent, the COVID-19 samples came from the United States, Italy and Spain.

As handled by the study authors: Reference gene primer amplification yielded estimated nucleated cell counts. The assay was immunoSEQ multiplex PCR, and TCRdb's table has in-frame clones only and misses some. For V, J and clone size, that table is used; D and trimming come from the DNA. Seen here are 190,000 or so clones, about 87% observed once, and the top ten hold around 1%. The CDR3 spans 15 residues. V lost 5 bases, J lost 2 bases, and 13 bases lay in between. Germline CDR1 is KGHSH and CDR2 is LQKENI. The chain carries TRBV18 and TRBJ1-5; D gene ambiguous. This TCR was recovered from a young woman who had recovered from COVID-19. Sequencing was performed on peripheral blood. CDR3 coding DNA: TGTGCCAGCTCAGGGGAGGGATTGGGCAATCAGCCCCAGCATTTT. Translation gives CASSGEGLGNQPQHF. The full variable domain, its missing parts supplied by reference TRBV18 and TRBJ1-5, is NAGVMQNPRHLVRRRGQEARLRCSPMKGHSHVYWYRQLPEEGLKFMVYLQKENIIDESGMPKERFSAEFPKEGPSILRIQQVVRGDSAAYFCASSGEGLGNQPQHFGDGTRLSIL.